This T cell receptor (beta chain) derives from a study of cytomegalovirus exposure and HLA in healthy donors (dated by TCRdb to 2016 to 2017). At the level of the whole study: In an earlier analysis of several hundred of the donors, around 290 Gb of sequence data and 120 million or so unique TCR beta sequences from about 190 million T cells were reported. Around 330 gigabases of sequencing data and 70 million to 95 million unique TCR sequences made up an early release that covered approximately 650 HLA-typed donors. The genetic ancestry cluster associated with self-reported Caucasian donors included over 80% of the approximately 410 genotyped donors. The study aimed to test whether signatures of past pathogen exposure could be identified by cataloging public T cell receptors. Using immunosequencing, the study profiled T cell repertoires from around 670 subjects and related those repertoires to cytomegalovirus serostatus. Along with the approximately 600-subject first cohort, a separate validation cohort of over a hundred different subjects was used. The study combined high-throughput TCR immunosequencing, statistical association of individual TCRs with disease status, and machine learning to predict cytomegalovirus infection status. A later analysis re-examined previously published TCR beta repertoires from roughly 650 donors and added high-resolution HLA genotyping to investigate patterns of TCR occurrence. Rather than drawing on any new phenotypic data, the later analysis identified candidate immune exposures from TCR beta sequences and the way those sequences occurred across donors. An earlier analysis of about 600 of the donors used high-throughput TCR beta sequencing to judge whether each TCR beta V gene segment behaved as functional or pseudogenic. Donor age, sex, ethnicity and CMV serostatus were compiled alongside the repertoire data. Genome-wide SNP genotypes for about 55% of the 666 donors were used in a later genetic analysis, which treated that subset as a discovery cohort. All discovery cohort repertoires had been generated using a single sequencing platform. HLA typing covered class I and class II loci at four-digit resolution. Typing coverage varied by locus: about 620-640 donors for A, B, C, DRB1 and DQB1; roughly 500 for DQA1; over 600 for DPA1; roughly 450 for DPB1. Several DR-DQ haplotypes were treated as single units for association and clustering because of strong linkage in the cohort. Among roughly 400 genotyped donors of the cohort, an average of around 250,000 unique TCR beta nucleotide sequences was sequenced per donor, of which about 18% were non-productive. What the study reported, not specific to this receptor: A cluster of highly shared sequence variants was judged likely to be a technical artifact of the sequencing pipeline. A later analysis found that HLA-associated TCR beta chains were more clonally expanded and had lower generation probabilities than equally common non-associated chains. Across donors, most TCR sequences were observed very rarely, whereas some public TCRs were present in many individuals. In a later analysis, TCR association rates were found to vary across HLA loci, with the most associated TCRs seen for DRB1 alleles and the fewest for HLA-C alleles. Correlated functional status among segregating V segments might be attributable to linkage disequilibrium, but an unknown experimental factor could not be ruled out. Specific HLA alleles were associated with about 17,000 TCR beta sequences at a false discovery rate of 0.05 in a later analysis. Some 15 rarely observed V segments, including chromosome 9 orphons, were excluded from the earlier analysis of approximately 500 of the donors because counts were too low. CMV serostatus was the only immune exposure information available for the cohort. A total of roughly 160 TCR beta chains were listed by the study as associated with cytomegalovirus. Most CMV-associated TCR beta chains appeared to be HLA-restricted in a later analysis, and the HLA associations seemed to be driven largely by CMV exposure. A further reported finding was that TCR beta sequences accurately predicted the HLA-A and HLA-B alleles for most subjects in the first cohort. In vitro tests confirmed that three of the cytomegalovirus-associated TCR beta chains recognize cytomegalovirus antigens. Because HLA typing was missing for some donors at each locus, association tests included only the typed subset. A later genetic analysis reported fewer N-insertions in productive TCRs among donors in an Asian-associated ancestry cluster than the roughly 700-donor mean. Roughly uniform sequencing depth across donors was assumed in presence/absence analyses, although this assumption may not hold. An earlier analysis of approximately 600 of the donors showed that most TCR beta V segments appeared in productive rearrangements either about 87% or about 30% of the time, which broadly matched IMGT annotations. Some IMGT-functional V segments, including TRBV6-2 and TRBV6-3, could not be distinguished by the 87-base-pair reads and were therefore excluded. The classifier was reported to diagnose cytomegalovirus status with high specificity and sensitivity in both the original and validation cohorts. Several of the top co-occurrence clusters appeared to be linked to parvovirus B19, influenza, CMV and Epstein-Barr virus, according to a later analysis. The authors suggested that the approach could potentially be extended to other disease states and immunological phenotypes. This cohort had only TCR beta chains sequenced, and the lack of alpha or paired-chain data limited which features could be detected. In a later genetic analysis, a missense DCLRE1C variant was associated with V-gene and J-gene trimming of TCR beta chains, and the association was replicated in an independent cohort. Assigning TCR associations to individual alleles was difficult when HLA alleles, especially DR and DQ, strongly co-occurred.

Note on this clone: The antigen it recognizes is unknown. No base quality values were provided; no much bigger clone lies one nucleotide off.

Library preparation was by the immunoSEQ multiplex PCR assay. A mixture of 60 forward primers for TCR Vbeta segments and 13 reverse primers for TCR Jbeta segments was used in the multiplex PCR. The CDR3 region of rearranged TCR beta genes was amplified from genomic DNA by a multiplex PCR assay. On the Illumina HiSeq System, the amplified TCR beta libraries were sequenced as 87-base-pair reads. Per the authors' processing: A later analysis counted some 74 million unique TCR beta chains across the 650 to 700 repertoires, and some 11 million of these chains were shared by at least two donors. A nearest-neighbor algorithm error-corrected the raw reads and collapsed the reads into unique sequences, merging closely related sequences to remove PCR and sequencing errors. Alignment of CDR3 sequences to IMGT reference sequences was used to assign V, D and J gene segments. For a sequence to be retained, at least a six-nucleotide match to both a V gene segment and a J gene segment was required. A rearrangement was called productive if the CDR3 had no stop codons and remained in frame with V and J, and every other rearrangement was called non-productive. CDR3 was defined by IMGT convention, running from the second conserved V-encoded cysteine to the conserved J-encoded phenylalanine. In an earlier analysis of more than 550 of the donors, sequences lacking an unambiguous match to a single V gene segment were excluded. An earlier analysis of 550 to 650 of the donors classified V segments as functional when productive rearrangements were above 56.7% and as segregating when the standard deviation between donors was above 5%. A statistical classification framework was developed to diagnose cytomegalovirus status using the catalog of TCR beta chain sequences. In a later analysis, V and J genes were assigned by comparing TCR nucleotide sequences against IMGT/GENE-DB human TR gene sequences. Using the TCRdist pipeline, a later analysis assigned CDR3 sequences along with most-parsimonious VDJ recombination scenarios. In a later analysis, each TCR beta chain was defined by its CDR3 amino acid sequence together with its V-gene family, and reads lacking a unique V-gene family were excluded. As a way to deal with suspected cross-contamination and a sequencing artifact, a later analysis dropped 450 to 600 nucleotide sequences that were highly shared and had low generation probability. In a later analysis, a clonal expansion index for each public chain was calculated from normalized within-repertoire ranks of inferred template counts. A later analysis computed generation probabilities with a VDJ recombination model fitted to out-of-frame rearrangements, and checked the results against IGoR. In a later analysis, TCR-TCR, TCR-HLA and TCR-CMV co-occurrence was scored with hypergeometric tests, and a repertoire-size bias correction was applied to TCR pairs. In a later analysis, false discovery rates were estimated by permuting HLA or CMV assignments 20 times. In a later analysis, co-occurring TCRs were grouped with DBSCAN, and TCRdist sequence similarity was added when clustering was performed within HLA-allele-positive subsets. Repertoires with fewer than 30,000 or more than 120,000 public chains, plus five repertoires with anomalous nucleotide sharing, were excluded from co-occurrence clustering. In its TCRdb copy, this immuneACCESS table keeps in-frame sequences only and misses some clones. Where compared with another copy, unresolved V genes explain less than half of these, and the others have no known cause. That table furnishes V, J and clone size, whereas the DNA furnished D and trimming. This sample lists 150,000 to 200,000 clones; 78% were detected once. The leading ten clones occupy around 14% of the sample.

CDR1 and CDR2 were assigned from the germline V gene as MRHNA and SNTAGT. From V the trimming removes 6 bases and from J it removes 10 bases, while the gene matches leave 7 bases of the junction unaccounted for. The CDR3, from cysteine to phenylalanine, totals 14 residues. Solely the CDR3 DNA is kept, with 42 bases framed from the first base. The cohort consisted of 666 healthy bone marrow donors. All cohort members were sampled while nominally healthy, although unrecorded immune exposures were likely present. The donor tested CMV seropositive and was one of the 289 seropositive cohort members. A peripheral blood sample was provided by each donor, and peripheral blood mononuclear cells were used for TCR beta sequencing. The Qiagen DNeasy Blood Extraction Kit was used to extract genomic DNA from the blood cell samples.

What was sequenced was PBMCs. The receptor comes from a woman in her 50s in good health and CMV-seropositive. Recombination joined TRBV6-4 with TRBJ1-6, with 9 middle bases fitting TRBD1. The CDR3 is CASSLGQGKSPLHF. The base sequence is TGTGCCAGCAGCCTTGGACAGGGGAAATCACCCCTCCACTTT.